This passage covers 11 T cell receptor beta chains from one sample sequenced in a study of CD8 T cells in ankylosing spondylitis (dated 2017 in TCRdb). Beyond this particular receptor, the publication reports: Blood from ankylosing spondylitis patients appeared to be characterized by a TCR beta motif composed of roughly eight highly homologous amino acid variants.

Libraries were made using 5' RACE. Reads for this sample came from an Illumina HiSeq 2500. Using fastp at Q25 and MiXCR, TCRdb reprocessed the public reads and kept productive beta chains. A single entry per CDR3 protein holds the most common genes and DNA from its merged rows. The sample table contains around 220,000 distinct CDR3 sequences; only one count was recorded for about 17% of them. The biggest ten clones account for approximately 42% of the sample. No antigen is known for these receptors. Sequenced input: blood, either unsorted or a sorted T cell fraction (not recorded which). These receptors were taken from a male donor with ankylosing spondylitis.

The sample holds a few counts of this clonotype. CDR3 bases: TGTGCCAGCAGCCAAGATCTAGCGGGGCTGGAGACCCAGTACTTC. This gives the protein CASSQDLAGLETQYF. The rearrangement uses TRBV3-1 and TRBJ2-5; TRBD2 aligns across 9 bases. The J segment lost 5 bases and the V segment lost 0 bases, leaving 4 bases of the junction unmatched. The CDR3 has 15 residues. Germline V gene sequence: CDR1 LGHDT, CDR2 YNNKEL (reference sequence).

The chain's CDR3 is CASSQARGDQPQHF. DNA for the CDR3: TGCGCCAGCAGCCAAGCCCGAGGAGATCAGCCCCAGCATTTT. This chain uses TRBV4-1 with TRBJ1-5, with D unresolved. Trimming removed 1 base at V and 5 bases at J, with 9 bases between. The CDR3 runs 14 residues. CDR1 MGHRA and CDR2 YSYEKL come from the germline V gene.

This chain uses TRBV9 with TRBJ2-3; 8 bases match TRBD1. CDR3 length: 19 amino acids. From germline, CDR1 is SGDLS and CDR2 YYNGEE. V lost 0 bases and J lost 2; bases outside the gene matches: 14. The CDR3 DNA is TGTGCCAGCAGCGTAGAAGCGGCGACAGGGGTCACTTCCACAGATACGCAGTATTTT. Encoded protein: CASSVEAATGVTSTDTQYF. Full variable domain (remainder filled in from reference TRBV9 and TRBJ2-3): DSGVTQTPKHLITATGQRVTLRCSPRSGDLSVYWYQQSLDQGLQFLIQYYNGEERAKGNILERFSAQQFPDLHSELNLSSLELGDSALYFCASSVEAATGVTSTDTQYFGPGTRLTVL.

This chain joins TRBV27 and TRBJ2-7; possible D gene TRBD2, 7 bases. V lost 8 bases to trimming and J lost 2 bases, with 13 bases between them. The CDR3 covers 13 residues. Germline CDR1 is MNHEY and CDR2 is SMNVEV (reference sequence). The CDR3 DNA sequence: TGTGCCAGCCAGGGGAGGGCCCCCTACGAGCAGTACTTC. Translating it yields CASQGRAPYEQYF.

In this sample, this clonotype turned up a few times. This chain joins TRBV29-1 and TRBJ1-1; D ambiguous. There are 12 residues in the CDR3. Germline V gene data show CDR1 as SQVTM and CDR2 as ANQGSEA. Trimming took off 4 bases at V and 1 base at J, with 7 bases between the two ends. In DNA, the CDR3 is TGCAGCGTTGTAGGTCCGAACACTGAAGCTTTCTTT. Translated: CSVVGPNTEAFF.

This clonotype showed up just a few times. The rearrangement joins TRBV12-3 or TRBV12-4 to TRBJ1-2, with 7 bases lining up with TRBD1. The CDR3 covers 13 residues. Trimming took 7 bases from V and 8 from J; bases not matched to a gene: 10. The CDR3 DNA sequence: TGTGCCAGCACCCCAGGGGGGGCTGACGGCTACACCTTC. It translates to CASTPGGADGYTF.

This clonotype was seen a handful of times. This sequence joins TRBV20-1 and TRBJ2-1, with a possible D match to TRBD2 (6 bases). Looked up from germline, CDR1 is DFQATT and CDR2 is SNEGSKA (reference sequence). V lost 0 bases to trimming and J lost 9 bases, with 15 bases between them. The CDR3 sequence is 14 residues long. The CDR3 here is CSARDPRKGGEQFF. CDR3 DNA: TGCAGTGCTAGAGATCCCAGGAAGGGAGGTGAGCAGTTCTTC.

Only a few counts were recorded for this clonotype. This rearrangement joins TRBV7-2 to TRBJ1-5, with unresolved D. The CDR3 sequence is 14 residues long. Per the germline V gene, CDR1 is SGHTA and CDR2 is FQGNSA. V lost 1 base, J lost 6 bases, and 10 bases lay in between. CDR3 nucleotide sequence: TGTGCCAGCAGCTTAGAGGAGGGTGGTCAGCCCCAGCATTTT. Residues: CASSLEEGGQPQHF.

There are a few counts of this clonotype. The chain carries TRBV28 and TRBJ2-7, with a tentative D call TRBD1 (5 bases). The V gene lost 6 bases and the J gene lost 3 bases, with 21 bases spanning the gap. CDR1 MDHEN and CDR2 SYDVKM come from the germline V gene. The CDR3 sequence is 16 residues long. The CDR3 DNA reads TGTGCCAGCAGCCTAATAAAACAGGCGCCTATCTACGAGCAGTACTTC. This sequence encodes CASSLIKQAPIYEQYF.

The chain uses TRBV5-6 and TRBJ1-5; 8 bases are a match to TRBD1. CDR3 length: 14 residues. Per the germline V gene, CDR1 is SGHDT and CDR2 is YYEEEE. V trimming: 2 bases; J trimming: 6 bases; junction bases outside the gene matches: 4. The DNA of the CDR3 is TGTGCCAGCAGCTTCGGACAGGGTACTCAGCCCCAGCATTTT. Amino acid sequence: CASSFGQGTQPQHF.

V gene TRBV7-8 combines with J gene TRBJ2-6, with 8 bases that match TRBD2. Unmatched junction bases numbered 3, after V lost 5 bases and J lost 0 bases. The CDR3 contains 16 residues. Germline assignment: CDR1 SGHVS and CDR2 FQNEAQ. The CDR3 spells CASSPAGGSGANVLTF. The CDR3 DNA reads as TGTGCCAGCAGCCCCGCGGGGGGCTCTGGGGCCAACGTCCTGACTTTC.